Given below is one TCR beta chain in context. These data belong to a study of OX40 agonist ivuxolimab in advanced cancers. Germline V gene sequence: CDR1 SGDLS, CDR2 YYNGEE. Trimming stripped 4 bases from V and 4 bases from J, with 17 bases between. CDR3 length equals 15 residues. Assay: immunoSEQ multiplex PCR; the TCRdb copy retains only in-frame clones and omits some. The data show some 42,000 clones, roughly 77% seen once. This TCR came from an adult with an advanced solid tumor such as melanoma, head and neck, liver or kidney cancer. The sequenced sample was CD4+ or CD8+ T cells sorted from blood, obtained in a trial of the OX40 agonist ivuxolimab. The chain links TRBV9 to TRBJ2-5; D remains unclear. The CDR3 DNA reads TGTGCCAGCAGCCCTCGGACCAGCTCAGCAGAGACCCAGTACTTC. Its protein product is CASSPRTSSAETQYF. The full variable domain, completed using reference TRBV9 and TRBJ2-5, is DSGVTQTPKHLITATGQRVTLRCSPRSGDLSVYWYQQSLDQGLQFLIQYYNGEERAKGNILERFSAQQFPDLHSELNLSSLELGDSALYFCASSPRTSSAETQYFGPGTRLLVL.